These T cell receptor beta chains were read from a single sample in a study of metastatic and nonmetastatic thyroid tumors. TCRdb re-called clones via MiXCR from the PCR reads. The profile shows approximately 17,000 clones, 25% of them singletons. Source material: blood. These receptors all come from a male donor with papillary thyroid cancer or a benign thyroid nodule (not recorded which). Some clones in this sample may be carry-over from other donors' samples. Both conserved end residues are part of each CDR3. A D gene is named only where the DNA matches it firmly. Clone size is not always given. Where it is, it says once, few, many or a class for expanded clones.

TRBJ1-2 many NA TRBV7-9 TGTGCCAGCAGCTTAGCGCGGGGACCCTATGGCTACACCTTC CASSLARGPYGYTF
TRBJ2-1 many NA TRBV29-1 TGCAGCGTTGAAGATCGTGGCAGGGGAAAACCGAATGAGCAGTTCTTC CSVEDRGRGKPNEQFF
TRBJ2-7 medium-sized NA TRBV18 TGTGCCAGCTCACCAGTCCCCTCCTACGAGCAGTACTTC CASSPVPSYEQYF
TRBJ2-1 many TRBD2 TRBV14 TGTGCCAGCAGCCAAGGTCGGGGGGGTGTTATAAATGAGCAGTTCTTC CASSQGRGGVINEQFF
TRBJ2-3 medium-sized TRBD2 TRBV20-1 TGCAGTGCCCCTAGCGGGCCAGGCGCAGATACGCAGTATTTT CSAPSGPGADTQYF
TRBJ2-3 many NA TRBV19 TGTGCCAGTAGTATAGATGGGACCGGGACTAGCACAGATACGCAGTATTTT CASSIDGTGTSTDTQYF
TRBJ2-7 NA TRBD2 TRBV6-8 TGTGCCGGGGGGCGGACTAGCGGGAGACGGCCCCCCTACGAGCAGTACTTC CAGGRTSGRRPPYEQYF
TRBJ2-2 medium-sized NA TRBV11-1 TGTGCCAGCAGCTTAGTGGGATTAAACACCGGGGAGCTGTTTTTT CASSLVGLNTGELFF
TRBJ1-1 NA TRBD1 TRBV20-1 TGCAGTGCAAGGGACAGGGAGGTTGAAGCTTTCTTT CSARDREVEAFF
TRBJ1-6 many NA TRBV30 TGTGCCTGGAGTACGGGGATAGAGAGTTCACCCCTCCACTTT CAWSTGIESSPLHF
TRBJ2-2 NA NA TRBV6-2/TRBV6-3 TGTGCCAGCAGGGGGGGCATAGGCGGGGAGCTGTTTTTT CASRGGIGGELFF
TRBJ2-2 many TRBD2 TRBV6-4 TGTGCCAGCAGTGAGGGACTAGACACCGGGGAGCTGTTTTTT CASSEGLDTGELFF
TRBJ2-1 NA TRBD2 TRBV6-2/TRBV6-3 TGTGCCAGCAGTACTCTAGCGGGAGATGGTGAGCAGTTCTTC CASSTLAGDGEQFF
TRBJ2-7 NA NA TRBV15 TGTGCCACCAGCAGAGTGGCGGGCCTGTCCTACGAGCAGTACTTC CATSRVAGLSYEQYF
TRBJ1-5 many NA TRBV27 TGTGCCAGCAGGGGAAGGGGCAATCAGCCCCAGCATTTT CASRGRGNQPQHF
TRBJ2-3 NA NA TRBV18 TGTGCCAGCTCACCATCGGTTACGCAGTATTTT CASSPSVTQYF
TRBJ2-1 many TRBD2 TRBV7-2 TGTGCCAGCAGCTACCATCGGGGGGGGTACAATGAGCAGTTCTTC CASSYHRGGYNEQFF
TRBJ2-3 NA TRBD1 TRBV20-1 TGCAGTGCGGAACCGGGACAGGGCACAGATACGCAGTATTTT CSAEPGQGTDTQYF
TRBJ1-1 medium-sized NA TRBV11-2 TGTGCCAGCAGCTTTGGTGTCGCGAACACTGAAGCTTTCTTT CASSFGVANTEAFF
TRBJ2-7 NA NA TRBV6-2/TRBV6-3 TGTGCCAGCAGCCTTACAGGGGAGGGTCGCGAGCAGTACTTC CASSLTGEGREQYF
TRBJ2-7 many NA TRBV7-2 TGTGCCAGCAGCTTAGCCGGGTCCTACGAGCAGTACTTC CASSLAGSYEQYF
TRBJ1-2 medium-sized NA TRBV6-1 TGTGCCAGCAGAACCGGGACGGTCTATGGCTACACCTTC CASRTGTVYGYTF